This T cell receptor beta chain is from a study of T cells in Graves' hyperthyroidism and ophthalmopathy. Patients were aged 18 to 65, had disease duration under 2 months, and had newly diagnosed hyperthyroidism. Clinical symptoms, serum thyroxine, TRAb, thyroid ultrasound and orbital computed tomography informed diagnoses. The PBMCs studied were ones that came from 8.5 to 10 ml fresh peripheral blood. TCR beta CDR3 region amplification was performed from RNA transcripts. TCR CDR3 regions were first amplified by RT-PCR with HTBI primers. TCRdb re-analysed the multiplex PCR reads in MiXCR, keeping a single row per CDR3 protein. This sample has about 500,000 distinct CDR3 sequences, with 15% to 20% found just once. Looked up from germline, CDR1 is SEHNR and CDR2 is FQNEAQ (reference sequence). The CDR3 is 13 residues long. With 1 base removed from V and 5 bases from J, the gap between germline ends came to 8 bases.

This clonotype has a count of ten or more. Its antigen remains unknown. Study findings and constraints: In blood, most of the thyroid clonotypes expanded above 0.001 were also present.

This chain connects TRBV7-9 to TRBJ1-2, with D unresolved. Sample: blood. The TCR comes from a woman under 30 with Graves' hyperthyroidism. DNA for the CDR3: TGTGCCAGCAGCTTAGAGGCGGCTTATGGCTACACCTTC. Amino acid sequence: CASSLEAAYGYTF. The full variable domain, its missing parts supplied by reference TRBV7-9 and TRBJ1-2, is DTGVSQNPRHKITKRGQNVTFRCDPISEHNRLYWYRQTLGQGPEFLTYFQNEAQLEKSRLLSDRFSAERPKGSFSTLEIQRTEQGDSAMYLCASSLEAAYGYTFGSGTRLTVV.